This T cell receptor (beta chain) emerged from a study of regulatory T cells in long-lasting Graves disease. Study results and caveats: There was favoring of TRBV28, TRBJ1-2 and TRBJ2-5 in persistent disease.

Time point here: newly diagnosed GD, antithyroid drugs for less than 3 months. RNA isolated from PBMCs was used to make the TCR library. Trimming stripped 6 bases from V and 5 bases from J, with 19 bases between. This CDR3 has 15 residues. Germline CDR1 is LNHDA and CDR2 is SQIVND (reference sequence). In this sample, this clonotype turned up a few times. Its target is not known. Library construction for TCR beta used iRepertoire HTBI primers and Arm-PCR of CDR3 regions. TCRdb independently ran MiXCR on the multiplex PCR reads; one entry per CDR3 protein. Among under 300,000 distinct CDR3 sequences listed, around 19% were seen once.

This clonotype was sampled from a female donor with Graves disease. The sample in question was peripheral blood mononuclear cells (PBMCs), obtained at new diagnosis, from a patient treated with antithyroid drugs. J is TRBJ1-1 and V is TRBV19, with D unclear. CDR3 sequence: CASSATGRSTTEAFF. CDR3 nucleotide sequence: TGTGCCAGTAGCGCAACGGGCAGATCAACGACTGAAGCTTTCTTT.